The 22 T cell receptor beta chains presented below share a single source sample, sequenced in a study of a mutant IDH1 vaccine in newly diagnosed glioma. No antigen is known for these receptors. The time point is: week 23, last vaccination. The investigators gave 300 ug of mutant IDH1 20-mer peptide in each vaccine dose, together with topical imiquimod. Sequencing was performed with immunoSEQ multiplex PCR; in TCRdb, only in-frame clones are kept and a portion is missing. Among 58,000 or so clones listed, over 70% were seen once. The material sequenced was PBMCs, taken from a glioma patient whose treatment included an IDH1 peptide vaccine. The receptors were sampled from a man between 40 and 49 years old with glioma.

The V call is TRBV6-5, the J call TRBJ2-5; TRBD2 aligns across 8 bases. J gave up 2 bases and V 4 bases, and 3 bases lay outside the gene matches. The V gene's germline CDR1 is MNHEY and CDR2 SVGAGI. CDR3 length: 14 amino acids. In DNA form, the CDR3 reads TGTGCCAGCAGTTTACTAGCGGAACAAGAGACCCAGTACTTC. Translating gives CASSLLAEQETQYF.

The chain links TRBV7-3 to TRBJ2-3, with D perhaps TRBD2 (7 bases). Per the germline V gene, CDR1 is SGHTA and CDR2 is FQGTGA. The CDR3 has 15 amino acids. The V end lost 2 bases, the J end lost 7 bases, and 16 bases lay between the germline ends. The CDR3 region is CASSLDGGGGYTQYF. In DNA form, the CDR3 reads TGTGCCAGCAGCTTAGATGGTGGGGGGGGCTATACGCAGTATTTT.

The rearrangement uses TRBV6-5 and TRBJ1-3; perhaps TRBD1 as D (5 bases). Looked up from germline, CDR1 is MNHEY and CDR2 is SVGAGI. CDR3 length equals 13 residues. The V and J ends lost 2 bases and 9 bases respectively, with 11 bases between them. CDR3: CASSYGGGGTIYF. CDR3 DNA: TGTGCCAGCAGTTACGGGGGGGGAGGCACCATATATTTT.

J is TRBJ1-5 and V is TRBV7-2, with TRBD1 matching 11 bases. With V trimmed by 4 bases and J by 4 bases, 9 bases remained unmatched. Germline loops: CDR1 SGHTA, CDR2 FQGNSA. This CDR3 has 17 residues. Written as DNA, the CDR3 is TGTGCCAGCAGCTCGATGGACAGGGGGCTCCTTAATCAGCCCCAGCATTTT. Translated, it gives CASSSMDRGLLNQPQHF.

The J gene is TRBJ2-1, the V gene TRBV6-4; tentatively, D is TRBD2 (5 bases). The CDR3 runs to 14 residues. V shed 3 bases and J shed 6 bases, with 12 bases lying between them. CDR1 is MRHNA and CDR2 is SNTAGT in the germline V gene. The CDR3, as DNA: TGTGCCAGCAGTGAGTCAAGCGGCACCAATGAGCAGTTCTTC. Its protein product is CASSESSGTNEQFF.

This clone showed up just once. This chain links TRBV5-1 with TRBJ2-7; no clear D gene. Germline CDR1 reads SGHRS; CDR2 reads YFSETQ. The CDR3 sequence is 11 residues long. The V and J ends lost 4 bases and 4 bases respectively, with 6 bases between them. The CDR3, as DNA: TGCGCCAGCAGCGGACGGTACGAGCAGTACTTC. This translates into CASSGRYEQYF.

The chain uses TRBV29-1 and TRBJ2-5; 7 bases line up with TRBD1. V was pared by 4 bases and J by 4 bases, with 12 bases of the junction left unmatched. Germline loops: CDR1 SQVTM, CDR2 ANQGSEA. The CDR3 spans 15 residues. The CDR3 DNA reads TGCAGCGTTGGGGTAGGGGGCGGCTCAGGAGAGACCCAGTACTTC. It encodes CSVGVGGGSGETQYF.

The rearrangement joins TRBV6-4 to TRBJ2-7; tentatively, D is TRBD2 (5 bases). Germline CDR1 reads MRHNA; CDR2 reads SNTAGT. The CDR3 covers 15 residues. The germline V and J ends were trimmed by 2 bases and 2 bases, with 13 bases remaining between them. The CDR3 coding sequence is TGTGCCAGCAGTGACGGAGGAAAAGGAGCCTACGAGCAGTACTTC. It translates to CASSDGGKGAYEQYF.

The chain joins TRBV18 to TRBJ2-1; D could derive from TRBD1 or TRBD2 (5 bases each). Germline assignment: CDR1 KGHSH and CDR2 LQKENI. CDR3 length: 14 residues. V was trimmed by 6 bases and J by 5 bases, leaving 14 bases between them. The DNA for the CDR3 is TGTGCCAGCTCCCTGTCGGGACCACACAATGAGCAGTTCTTC. It translates to CASSLSGPHNEQFF.

The chain links TRBV6-5 to TRBJ2-7; D may be TRBD1 or TRBD2 (5 bases each). CDR3 length: 15 amino acids. V lost 6 bases and J lost 0, with 15 bases in between. Germline values: CDR1 MNHEY, CDR2 SVGAGI. The CDR3 coding sequence is TGTGCCAGCAGAAGAGGGACGGTGAGCTCCTACGAGCAGTACTTC. The encoded protein is CASRRGTVSSYEQYF.

The J gene is TRBJ1-5, the V gene TRBV7-9; tentatively, D is TRBD1 (5 bases). This CDR3 is built from 18 residues. The germline V and J ends were trimmed by 5 bases and 2 bases, with 22 bases remaining between them. Germline V gives CDR1 SEHNR, CDR2 FQNEAQ (reference sequence). The CDR3 reads CASSSISGTPGGNQPQHF. CDR3 nucleotides: TGTGCCAGCAGCAGTATTTCCGGGACCCCCGGGGGCAATCAGCCCCAGCATTTT.

The chain employs TRBV2 and TRBJ1-5; 7 positions match TRBD1. Losses at the gene ends were 5 bases for V and 0 bases for J; bases not matched to a gene: 1. Germline values: CDR1 SNHLY, CDR2 FYNNEI. This CDR3 has 14 residues. The CDR3 region has the DNA TGTGCCAGCAGTAGACAGGGTAGCAATCAGCCCCAGCATTTT. It is translated as CASSRQGSNQPQHF.

V and J are TRBV6-5 and TRBJ2-1, with a tentative D call TRBD2 (6 bases). The CDR3 contains 12 residues. Trimming removed 6 bases from V and 11 bases from J, with 14 bases in between. The germline V gene encodes CDR1 MNHEY and CDR2 SVGAGI. In DNA form, the CDR3 reads TGTGCCAGCAGCAACGGGAGAGCGCAGCAGTTCTTC. Protein sequence: CASSNGRAQQFF.

The chain recombines TRBV7-8 with TRBJ2-7; D gene uncertain. The V gene's germline CDR1 is SGHVS and CDR2 FQNEAQ. This CDR3 is 14 amino acids long. Trimming took off 5 bases at V and 2 bases at J, with 13 bases between the two ends. CDR3 residues: CASSRDSDTYEQYF. CDR3 in DNA: TGTGCCAGCAGCCGAGACTCAGACACCTACGAGCAGTACTTC.

The chain couples TRBV6-6 to TRBJ1-3; TRBD1 is a possible D gene (5 bases). The length of the CDR3 is 13 residues. Germline V gives CDR1 MNHNY, CDR2 SVGAGI (reference sequence). Trimming took off 11 bases at V and 0 bases at J, with 11 bases between the two ends. CDR3 nucleotide sequence: TGTGCCGCCCGACAGCACTCTGGAAACACCATATATTTT. As protein: CAARQHSGNTIYF.

V usage is TRBV19 and J usage is TRBJ1-2, with D possibly TRBD1 on 6 matching bases. The germline V gene encodes CDR1 LNHDA and CDR2 SQIVND (reference sequence). Trimming took 4 bases from V and 8 from J, leaving 26 bases between them. The CDR3 extends over 17 amino acids. The CDR3 loop reads CASSSFGQGPQRGGYTF. The CDR3 coding sequence is TGTGCCAGTAGTAGTTTCGGGCAGGGGCCCCAAAGAGGAGGCTACACCTTC.

The genes are TRBV18 and TRBJ2-1, with 8 bases fitting TRBD2. Germline V gene lookup returns CDR1 KGHSH and CDR2 LQKENI. With 3 bases clipped from V and 9 bases from J, the junction kept 10 bases outside the gene matches. The CDR3 length is 15 residues. The DNA of the CDR3 is TGTGCCAGCTCACCCGGAGTAGCGGGAAGGAGTGAGCAGTTCTTC. Protein: CASSPGVAGRSEQFF. The full variable domain, completed using reference TRBV18 and TRBJ2-1, is NAGVMQNPRHLVRRRGQEARLRCSPMKGHSHVYWYRQLPEEGLKFMVYLQKENIIDESGMPKERFSAEFPKEGPSILRIQQVVRGDSAAYFCASSPGVAGRSEQFFGPGTRLTVL.

The V and J genes are TRBV7-9 and TRBJ2-4, with a weak D call TRBD2 (5 bases). Per the germline V gene, CDR1 is SEHNR and CDR2 is FQNEAQ (reference sequence). This CDR3 has 14 residues. Trimming stripped 1 base from V and 8 bases from J, with 12 bases between. The DNA for the CDR3 is TGTGCCAGCAGCTTAGGAGGGCCGCTGGACATTCAGTACTTC. Protein sequence: CASSLGGPLDIQYF.

The chain has TRBV6-4 and TRBJ2-3; 9 nucleotides agree with TRBD2. Germline loops: CDR1 MRHNA, CDR2 SNTAGT. The length of the CDR3 is 13 residues. V lost 3 bases to trimming and J lost 7 bases; unmatched junction nucleotides: 2. DNA for the CDR3: TGTGCCAGCAGTGAATCTAGCGGGAATACGCAGTATTTT. The encoded protein is CASSESSGNTQYF.

The rearrangement links TRBV7-6 to TRBJ1-1; D not resolved. The CDR3 is 14 residues long. V was pared by 2 bases and J by 1 base, with 8 bases between. Germline CDR1 reads SGHVS; CDR2 reads FNYEAQ. The CDR3 nucleotides are TGTGCCAGCAGCTTACTTCGTAAGAACACTGAAGCTTTCTTT. Translation gives CASSLLRKNTEAFF.

This clone appeared a single time. The chain uses TRBV4-2 and TRBJ2-7; 9 bases align to TRBD2. The trim removed 4 bases at V and 4 bases at J, leaving 8 bases unmatched. From germline, CDR1 is LGHNA and CDR2 YNFKEQ. This CDR3 contains 15 residues. The CDR3 nucleotides are TGTGCCAGCAGCCCAAGACTAGCGGAGGGGTACGAGCAGTACTTC. It encodes CASSPRLAEGYEQYF.

The J gene is TRBJ2-1, the V gene TRBV19; TRBD2 matches at 10 bases. CDR3 length equals 15 residues. In germline, CDR1 is LNHDA, CDR2 SQIVND (reference sequence). After removal of 2 bases from V and 5 bases from J, the junction contained 3 bases not matched to a gene. The CDR3 DNA is TGTGCCAGTAGTATAATAACTAGCGGGAACAATGAGCAGTTCTTC. Encoded protein: CASSIITSGNNEQFF.